Following are 9 T cell receptor beta chains from one sample sequenced in a study of beta chain features in type 1 diabetes. Study-level findings and limits: Type 1 diabetes patients had TCRB CDR3s that were shorter (moderately but significantly so) in all four CD4+ subsets.

The isolated RNA, all of it, was reverse transcribed, so expressed TCRB transcripts were what got sequenced. Sequencing was performed with immunoSEQ multiplex PCR; in TCRdb, only in-frame clones are kept and a portion is missing. Among 130,000 to 150,000 clones listed, 13% were seen once. For these receptors, no antigen is known. The material sequenced was central memory CD4+ T cells from blood. Receptor source: a man between 18 and 35 years old with type 1 diabetes.

The sample holds a few counts of this clone. The chain links TRBV11-2 to TRBJ1-2; D might be TRBD1 (5 bases). Germline loops: CDR1 SGHAT, CDR2 FQNNGV. The CDR3 runs to 12 residues. V was trimmed by 5 bases and J by 4 bases, leaving 8 bases between them. The CDR3 here is CASSPGTYGYTF. The CDR3, as DNA: TGTGCCAGCAGCCCCGGGACCTATGGCTACACCTTC.

This clone turned up a few times. This rearrangement joins TRBV9 to TRBJ2-5; 8 nucleotides align to TRBD1. The germline CDR1 and CDR2 sequences are SGDLS and YYNGEE. There are 16 residues in the CDR3. V trimming: 3 bases; J trimming: 5 bases; junction bases outside the gene matches: 12. The DNA of the CDR3 is TGTGCCAGCAGCGAGGGACAGGCTTGGGGAGACGAGACCCAGTACTTC. Translating gives CASSEGQAWGDETQYF.

This clone was detected only a few times. The rearrangement uses TRBV7-9 and TRBJ1-4, with 7 bases identical to TRBD1. Per the germline V gene, CDR1 is SEHNR and CDR2 is FQNEAQ (reference sequence). This CDR3 spans 15 amino acids. V shed 5 bases, J shed 7 bases, and the junction held 10 bases outside the gene matches. CDR3 amino acids: CASSPQTGIGEKLFF. The CDR3, as DNA: TGTGCCAGCAGCCCCCAGACAGGGATTGGTGAAAAACTGTTTTTT.

This clone has more than one count but fewer than ten. This chain joins TRBV28 and TRBJ2-7, with D unresolved. Trimming removed 4 bases from V and 0 bases from J, with 4 bases in between. This CDR3 has 12 residues. From germline, CDR1 is MDHEN and CDR2 SYDVKM. The CDR3 sequence is CASSSYSYEQYF. CDR3 nucleotide sequence: TGTGCCAGCAGTTCCTACTCCTACGAGCAGTACTTC.

This clone was seen more than once but under ten times. The J gene is TRBJ1-2, the V gene TRBV4-2; no reliable D call. The V end lost 1 base, the J end lost 5 bases, and 11 bases lay between the germline ends. The CDR3 has 14 residues. Per germline, CDR1 LGHNA and CDR2 YNFKEQ. CDR3 DNA sequence: TGTGCCAGCAGCCAAGGCTTCGAGTGGTATGGCTACACCTTC. Translation gives CASSQGFEWYGYTF.

The sample holds a few counts of this clone. The J gene is TRBJ2-1, the V gene TRBV7-2; D gene ambiguous. V lost 2 bases and J lost 6, with 11 bases in between. The CDR3 sequence is 14 residues long. CDR1 and CDR2 (germline): SGHTA, FQGNSA. CDR3 amino acids: CASSLSRLVNEQFF. The DNA for the CDR3 is TGTGCCAGCAGCTTATCCCGTCTGGTCAATGAGCAGTTCTTC.

The V and J genes are TRBV9 and TRBJ2-3, with 8 bases lining up with TRBD2. V lost 0 bases and J lost 6; bases outside the gene matches: 6. Germline-derived CDR1 and CDR2 are SGDLS and YYNGEE. This CDR3 has 15 residues. The chain's CDR3 is CASSVGAGGQDTQYF. As DNA, the CDR3 is TGTGCCAGCAGCGTAGGGGCGGGGGGCCAGGATACGCAGTATTTT.

The V gene is TRBV25-1, the J gene TRBJ1-1, with D possibly TRBD1 on 5 matching bases. Deletions cut 2 bases from V and 11 bases from J, with 12 bases between. The CDR3 is made up of 12 amino acids. Germline lookup yields CDR1 MGHDK and CDR2 SYGVNS. The CDR3: CASSENQGWAFF. The CDR3 DNA follows: TGTGCCAGCAGTGAAAACCAGGGATGGGCTTTCTTT.

This clone has just a few counts. The V and J genes are TRBV5-4 and TRBJ2-5; D is perhaps TRBD1 (5 bases). Germline assignment: CDR1 SGHNT and CDR2 YYREEE (reference sequence). CDR3 length: 13 residues. V was shortened by 3 bases and J by 2 bases, with 8 bases between the two germline ends. The chain's CDR3 is CASSYDRQETQYF. The CDR3 DNA is TGTGCCAGCAGCTACGACAGACAAGAGACCCAGTACTTC. Variable domain in full (rest from reference TRBV5-4 and TRBJ2-5): ETGVTQSPTHLIKTRGQQVTLRCSSQSGHNTVSWYQQALGQGPQFIFQYYREEENGRGNFPPRFSGLQFPNYSSELNVNALELDDSALYLCASSYDRQETQYFGPGTRLLVL.